The clone carrying this TCR beta chain was found a few times. Its target is unknown. Germline lookup yields CDR1 DFQATT and CDR2 SNEGSKA (reference sequence). The CDR3 is 15 residues long. V lost 0 bases and J lost 4; bases outside the gene matches: 6. cDNA carried unique molecular identifiers, and a universal primer site was added by template switching. TCRdb recomputed calls from the 5' RACE reads with MiXCR, one row per CDR3 protein. Of 1.5 million to 2 million distinct CDR3 sequences in the sample, about 32% were seen once. This sample is drawn from a study of identical twins. Findings of the study overall: The same donors were not followed; conclusions instead depended on cross-sectional statistical analysis. Sequences that were out-of-frame, alpha and twin-shared displayed an excess of low generation probability.

This chain links TRBV20-1 with TRBJ1-2, with TRBD1 matching over 9 bases. The source is a newborn girl in good health. The sample consisted of cord blood. CDR3 nucleotide sequence: TGCAGTGCTAGAGAAGTGGGACAGGGCGCCTATGGCTACACCTTC. It translates to CSAREVGQGAYGYTF.